The 29 T cell receptor beta chains below come from one sample, sequenced in a study of T cell repertoires in cytomegalovirus infection. TCRdb reprocessed the reads with MiXCR, giving one entry per CDR3 protein. The table has a few hundred thousand distinct CDR3 sequences, approximately 8.3% seen once; the top ten hold about 16%. Material for sequencing was PBMCs. The receptors here all came from a human donor in good health (CMV status not recorded). Some clones in this sample may be carry-over from other donors' samples.

This clonotype appeared once. This may be a read error: a much more frequent sequence differs by one nucleotide. The chain recombines TRBV7-2 with TRBJ2-3; D possibly corresponds to TRBD2 (6 bases). Germline V gene sequence: CDR1 SGHTA, CDR2 FQGNSA. The V gene lost 3 bases and the J gene lost 9 bases, with 25 bases spanning the gap. The length of the CDR3 is 17 residues. CDR3 amino acids: CASSLVLLAGPVETQYF. The CDR3 DNA sequence: TGTGCCAGCAGCTTGGTCCTACTAGCCGGTCCTGTGGAAACGCAGTATTTT.

This clonotype was counted between two and nine times. The gene calls are TRBV29-1 and TRBJ2-2, with TRBD2 matching over 9 bases. Germline CDR1 is SQVTM and CDR2 is ANQGSEA. This CDR3 region has 16 residues. The V gene end was trimmed by 3 bases and the J gene end by 2 bases; junction bases not matched to a gene: 7. The CDR3 sequence: CSVDSPSGINTGELFF. DNA for the CDR3: TGCAGCGTTGATAGTCCTAGCGGGATTAACACCGGGGAGCTGTTTTTT.

A note on this clonotype: The junction departs from germline at one end; a sequencing error may be responsible. V and J are TRBV11-2 and TRBJ2-2; D unresolved. The CDR3 runs to 13 residues. CDR1 and CDR2 from the germline V gene are SGHAT and FQNNGV. CDR3 in DNA: TGTGCCAGCAGATTAGAGTCGCCCGGGGAGCTGTTTTTT. This sequence encodes CASRLESPGELFF.

This clonotype was seen at least ten times. Written as DNA, the CDR3 is TGTGCCAGCAGCTCCGGGACACGTCAAGAGACCCAGTACTTC. This codes for CASSSGTRQETQYF. The V call is TRBV11-2, the J call TRBJ2-5; tentative D call: TRBD1 (6 bases). The CDR3 totals 14 residues. With 4 bases removed from V and 2 bases from J, the gap between germline ends came to 11 bases. Germline CDR1 is SGHAT and CDR2 is FQNNGV.

The gene calls are TRBV4-1 and TRBJ2-1; D might be TRBD1 (6 bases). Germline loops: CDR1 MGHRA, CDR2 YSYEKL. The CDR3 spans 15 residues. Trimming cost V 4 bases and J 9 bases, with 19 bases left between them. The CDR3 is CASSPEVQGVSEQFF. The CDR3 DNA reads TGCGCCAGCAGCCCCGAAGTACAGGGAGTAAGTGAGCAGTTCTTC.

This clonotype was detected many times. V and J are TRBV28 and TRBJ2-2, with unresolved D. This CDR3 contains 14 residues. The germline gives CDR1 MDHEN, CDR2 SYDVKM. V was shortened by 6 bases and J by 6 bases, with 14 bases between the two germline ends. Here the CDR3 reads CASRNDPDPGELFF. CDR3 nucleotide sequence: TGTGCCAGCAGGAATGATCCTGACCCCGGGGAGCTGTTTTTT.

This clonotype was detected ten times or more. This chain uses TRBV6-2 or TRBV6-3 with TRBJ1-5, with D perhaps TRBD1 (6 bases). The CDR3 is 15 amino acids. The germline gives CDR1 MNHEY, CDR2 SVGEGT. V lost 1 base to trimming and J lost 2 bases, with 9 bases between them. In DNA form, the CDR3 reads TGTGCCAGCAGTTACTTACAGGGTGGCAATCAGCCCCAGCATTTT. Residues: CASSYLQGGNQPQHF.

This chain connects TRBV5-1 to TRBJ1-4, with D possibly being TRBD1 (6 bases). The CDR3 length is 16 residues. Germline CDR1 is SGHRS and CDR2 is YFSETQ. V lost 4 bases to trimming and J lost 0 bases, with 13 bases between them. CDR3 in DNA: TGCGCCAGCAGCATGGACAGTCCGGCAACTAATGAAAAACTGTTTTTT. This translates into CASSMDSPATNEKLFF.

This clonotype was counted between two and nine times. V usage is TRBV29-1 and J usage is TRBJ2-2; D gene ambiguous. Trimming cost V 7 bases and J 4 bases, with 13 bases left between them. CDR1 and CDR2 (germline): SQVTM, ANQGSEA. The CDR3 is 13 amino acids. The CDR3 sequence: CSASWQSTGELFF. CDR3 nucleotides: TGCAGCGCAAGCTGGCAGAGCACCGGGGAGCTGTTTTTT.

The table lists this clonotype with a few counts. J is TRBJ1-1 and V is TRBV19; D call uncertain. Trimming took 6 bases from V and 4 from J, leaving 15 bases between them. Germline V gives CDR1 LNHDA, CDR2 SQIVND (reference sequence). The CDR3 totals 14 residues. This CDR3 reads CASSGWARSTEAFF. DNA for the CDR3: TGTGCCAGTAGCGGTTGGGCGCGGTCCACTGAAGCTTTCTTT.

This clonotype was recorded a few times. This rearrangement joins TRBV5-1 to TRBJ2-7, with D possibly matching TRBD1 (6 bases). Germline V lookup: CDR1 SGHRS, CDR2 YFSETQ. Deletions cut 5 bases from V and 0 bases from J, with 15 bases between. The length of the CDR3 is 15 residues. CDR3 region: CASSPGDEISYEQYF. Written as DNA, the CDR3 is TGCGCCAGCAGTCCAGGGGACGAAATCTCCTACGAGCAGTACTTC.

Ten or more counts support this clonotype. This chain links TRBV7-2 with TRBJ2-7; TRBD1 matches 12 bases. The CDR3 has 14 residues. J was trimmed by 6 bases and V by 6 bases; bases with no gene match: 6. Germline assignment: CDR1 SGHTA and CDR2 FQGNSA. The CDR3 sequence: CASSPGTGGAEQYF. The CDR3, as DNA: TGTGCCAGCAGTCCCGGGACAGGGGGCGCCGAGCAGTACTTC.

This clonotype was seen at least ten times. This chain links TRBV12-3 or TRBV12-4 with TRBJ2-3; tentative D call: TRBD1 (6 bases). Deletions cut 3 bases from V and 1 base from J, with 26 bases between. This CDR3 contains 20 residues. The CDR3 region is CASSFSQGGGGWTRTDTQYF. The DNA of the CDR3 is TGTGCCAGCAGTTTTTCTCAAGGGGGTGGAGGTTGGACCCGCACAGATACGCAGTATTTT.

J is TRBJ1-1 and V is TRBV27; a weak D match, TRBD1 (6 bases). This CDR3 is 14 amino acids long. The V gene's germline CDR1 is MNHEY and CDR2 SMNVEV (reference sequence). The ends were cut back, 6 bases at V and 0 bases at J, with 11 bases in the middle. The CDR3 DNA reads as TGTGCCAGCAGAAGAGGACAGATGAACACTGAAGCTTTCTTT. It yields the protein CASRRGQMNTEAFF.

Only a few counts were recorded for this clonotype. The chain uses TRBV11-2 and TRBJ2-5; D possibly matches TRBD1 or TRBD2 (6 bases each). The CDR3 runs 15 residues. The germline CDR1 and CDR2 sequences are SGHAT and FQNNGV. Trimming cost V 10 bases and J 0 bases, with 18 bases left between them. The CDR3 DNA follows: TGTGCCACTCGGGCAGGGGACTTATACCAAGAGACCCAGTACTTC. Its protein is CATRAGDLYQETQYF.

This clonotype came up a few times. The chain links TRBV6-2 or TRBV6-3 to TRBJ2-3, with D unclear. V was shortened by 6 bases and J by 6 bases, with 13 bases between the two germline ends. The CDR3 has 13 residues. Germline CDR1 MNHEY, CDR2 SVGEGT. CDR3 sequence reads: CASRGSPSDTQYF. The CDR3 DNA is TGTGCCAGCAGAGGTTCACCATCGGATACGCAGTATTTT.

This clonotype was picked up a small number of times. The CDR3 DNA reads as TGTGCCAGCTCACGTGCAGGGTATAATGCGGGGCAGCCCCAGCATTTT. It codes for CASSRAGYNAGQPQHF. J is TRBJ1-5 and V is TRBV18, with a weak D call TRBD1 (5 bases). The germline V gene has CDR1 KGHSH and CDR2 LQKENI. Trimming took 4 bases from V and 7 from J, leaving 20 bases between them. The CDR3 consists of 16 residues.

This chain uses TRBV20-1 with TRBJ2-1; 10 nucleotides match TRBD2. This CDR3 has 13 residues. Germline CDR1 reads DFQATT; CDR2 reads SNEGSKA (reference sequence). The CDR3 spells CTGGLAGVNEQFF. The CDR3 region has the DNA TGCACCGGCGGGCTAGCGGGAGTTAATGAGCAGTTCTTC.

V gene TRBV28 combines with J gene TRBJ1-1; 9 nucleotides align to TRBD1. J was trimmed by 6 bases and V by 4 bases; bases with no gene match: 9. The CDR3 spans 15 residues. Germline loops: CDR1 MDHEN, CDR2 SYDVKM. CDR3 sequence (DNA): TGTGCCAGCAGTTCCCACGGGACAGGGAGCGCTGAAGCTTTCTTT. It yields the protein CASSSHGTGSAEAFF.

This clonotype was counted many times. The chain joins TRBV20-1 to TRBJ1-1; no definite D call. Between the trimmed V and J ends, which lost 0 bases and 3 bases, there was a span of 14 bases. Germline V gene lookup returns CDR1 DFQATT and CDR2 SNEGSKA (reference sequence). The CDR3 has 15 amino acids. The CDR3 DNA follows: TGCAGTGCTAGAGATTTCCTGGACGTCGACACTGAAGCTTTCTTT. Translation: CSARDFLDVDTEAFF.

This clonotype showed up just a few times. V and J are TRBV19 and TRBJ1-2; D gene uncertain. The germline CDR1 and CDR2 sequences are LNHDA and SQIVND (reference sequence). V gave up 1 base and J gave up 8 bases, with 11 bases separating them. The CDR3 is 13 amino acids. The chain's CDR3 is CASSIGREGGYTF. The DNA of the CDR3 is TGTGCCAGTAGTATAGGGAGAGAGGGAGGCTACACCTTC.

At least ten counts were recorded for this clonotype. The chain employs TRBV7-2 and TRBJ2-3; 10 positions match TRBD2. The CDR3 contains 14 residues. The V gene's germline CDR1 is SGHTA and CDR2 FQGNSA. J was trimmed by 7 bases and V by 5 bases; bases with no gene match: 6. CDR3 bases: TGTGCCAGCAGCGCCCTAGCGGGGGCCTATACGCAGTATTTT. Its protein is CASSALAGAYTQYF.

This clonotype was seen ten or more times. The chain combines TRBV11-3 with TRBJ1-1, with D possibly being TRBD1 (5 bases). The CDR3 length is 15 residues. Germline CDR1 SGHNT, CDR2 YENEEA. Trimming cost V 3 bases and J 0 bases, with 11 bases left between them. CDR3 nucleotide sequence: TGTGCCAGCAGCTTCTCCGGGACGGTGAACACTGAAGCTTTCTTT. Translated, it gives CASSFSGTVNTEAFF.

This clonotype was found many times. This chain connects TRBV19 to TRBJ1-2, with D perhaps TRBD1 (5 bases). CDR3 length equals 13 residues. Germline CDR1 reads LNHDA; CDR2 reads SQIVND (reference sequence). Between the trimmed V and J ends, which lost 4 bases and 6 bases, there was a span of 12 bases. CDR3 sequence (DNA): TGTGCCAGTAGTAGCCGGGACCGCGATGGCTACACCTTC. Translation gives CASSSRDRDGYTF.

This clonotype was detected many times. V usage is TRBV12-3 or TRBV12-4 and J usage is TRBJ2-5; 10 nucleotides align to TRBD1. J lost 4 bases, V lost 4 bases, and 6 bases had no gene match. This CDR3 region has 15 residues. The CDR3: CASSSDRGIGETQYF. DNA for the CDR3: TGTGCCAGCAGTTCGGACAGGGGGATTGGAGAGACCCAGTACTTC.

This clonotype has at least ten counts. The chain recombines TRBV7-9 with TRBJ1-5; D not certain. Germline assignment: CDR1 SEHNR and CDR2 FQNEAQ (reference sequence). The length of the CDR3 is 13 residues. The V gene lost 5 bases and the J gene lost 7 bases, with 12 bases spanning the gap. In nucleotides, the CDR3 is TGTGCCAGCAGCGAATCGGCCGGCCAGCCCCAGCATTTT. Translation gives CASSESAGQPQHF.

This chain uses TRBV28 with TRBJ1-2, with a possible D match to TRBD1 (5 bases). This CDR3 has 17 residues. The germline gives CDR1 MDHEN, CDR2 SYDVKM. Trimming removed 5 bases at V and 1 base at J, with 20 bases between. The CDR3 DNA sequence: TGTGCCAGCAGTCCAACTCAGGGTTGGGGGATTAACTATGGCTACACCTTC. It translates to CASSPTQGWGINYGYTF.

This clonotype was picked up many times. The chain employs TRBV7-2 and TRBJ1-1, with a tentative D call TRBD1 (6 bases). The CDR3 is made up of 16 amino acids. Germline-derived CDR1 and CDR2 are SGHTA and FQGNSA. The V end lost 7 bases, the J end lost 3 bases, and 21 bases lay between the germline ends. The CDR3 reads CASNSRVGTSHTEAFF. The CDR3 DNA is TGTGCCAGCAACTCGAGGGTTGGGACATCGCACACTGAAGCTTTCTTT.

This clonotype appeared a few times. The V and J genes are TRBV19 and TRBJ2-7; the D gene is possibly TRBD2 (6 bases). In germline, CDR1 is LNHDA, CDR2 SQIVND (reference sequence). This CDR3 has 14 amino acids. With 3 bases removed from V and 3 bases from J, the gap between germline ends came to 12 bases. The CDR3 spells CASSIVPGDYEQYF. In DNA form, the CDR3 reads TGTGCCAGTAGTATTGTACCGGGGGACTACGAGCAGTACTTC.